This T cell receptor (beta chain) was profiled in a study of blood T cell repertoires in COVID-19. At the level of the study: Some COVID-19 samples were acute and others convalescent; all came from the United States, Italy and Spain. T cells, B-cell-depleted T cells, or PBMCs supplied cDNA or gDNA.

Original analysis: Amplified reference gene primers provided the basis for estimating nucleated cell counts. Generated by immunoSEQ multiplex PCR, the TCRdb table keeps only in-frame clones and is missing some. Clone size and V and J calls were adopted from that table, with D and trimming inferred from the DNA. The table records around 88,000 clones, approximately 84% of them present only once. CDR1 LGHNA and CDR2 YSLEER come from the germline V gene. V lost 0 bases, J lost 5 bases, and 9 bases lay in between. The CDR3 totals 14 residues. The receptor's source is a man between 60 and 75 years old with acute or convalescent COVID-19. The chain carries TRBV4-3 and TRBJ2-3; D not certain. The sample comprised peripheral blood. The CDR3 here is CASSQDYQEDTQYF. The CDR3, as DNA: TGCGCCAGCAGCCAAGATTACCAGGAAGATACGCAGTATTTT.